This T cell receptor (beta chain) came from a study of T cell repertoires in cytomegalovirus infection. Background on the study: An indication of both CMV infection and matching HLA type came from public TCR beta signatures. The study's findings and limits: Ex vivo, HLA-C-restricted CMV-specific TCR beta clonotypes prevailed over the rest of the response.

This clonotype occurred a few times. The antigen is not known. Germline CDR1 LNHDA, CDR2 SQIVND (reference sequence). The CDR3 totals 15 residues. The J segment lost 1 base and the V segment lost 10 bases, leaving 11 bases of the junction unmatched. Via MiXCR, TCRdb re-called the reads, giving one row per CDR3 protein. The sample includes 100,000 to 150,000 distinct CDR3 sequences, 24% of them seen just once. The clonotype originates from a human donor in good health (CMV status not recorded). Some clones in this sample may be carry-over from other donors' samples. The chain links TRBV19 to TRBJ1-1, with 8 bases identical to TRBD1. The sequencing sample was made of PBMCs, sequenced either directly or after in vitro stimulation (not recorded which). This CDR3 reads CATQNQGARNTEAFF. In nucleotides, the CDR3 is TGTGCCACCCAGAATCAGGGGGCTAGGAACACTGAAGCTTTCTTT.